Detailed here is one T cell receptor (beta chain). The CDR3 contains 13 residues. Trimming took 6 bases from V and 1 from J, leaving 9 bases between them. The source of the sample is a study of blood T cell repertoires in COVID-19. On the study more broadly: COVID-19 samples collected from the United States, Italy and Spain covered acute and convalescent phases. The cDNA or gDNA used as material had been derived from T cells, B-cell-depleted T cells, or PBMCs.

Generated by immunoSEQ multiplex PCR, the TCRdb table keeps only in-frame clones and is missing some. The sample yields about 87,000 clones, about 88% seen once. Input material: peripheral blood. The chain joins TRBV12-3 or TRBV12-4 to TRBJ1-1; D gene unclear. This TCR was recovered from a man aged 35-49 years with acute or convalescent COVID-19. CDR3 bases: TGTGCCAGCAGCCAGAAAGAGAACACTGAAGCTTTCTTT. This gives the protein CASSQKENTEAFF.